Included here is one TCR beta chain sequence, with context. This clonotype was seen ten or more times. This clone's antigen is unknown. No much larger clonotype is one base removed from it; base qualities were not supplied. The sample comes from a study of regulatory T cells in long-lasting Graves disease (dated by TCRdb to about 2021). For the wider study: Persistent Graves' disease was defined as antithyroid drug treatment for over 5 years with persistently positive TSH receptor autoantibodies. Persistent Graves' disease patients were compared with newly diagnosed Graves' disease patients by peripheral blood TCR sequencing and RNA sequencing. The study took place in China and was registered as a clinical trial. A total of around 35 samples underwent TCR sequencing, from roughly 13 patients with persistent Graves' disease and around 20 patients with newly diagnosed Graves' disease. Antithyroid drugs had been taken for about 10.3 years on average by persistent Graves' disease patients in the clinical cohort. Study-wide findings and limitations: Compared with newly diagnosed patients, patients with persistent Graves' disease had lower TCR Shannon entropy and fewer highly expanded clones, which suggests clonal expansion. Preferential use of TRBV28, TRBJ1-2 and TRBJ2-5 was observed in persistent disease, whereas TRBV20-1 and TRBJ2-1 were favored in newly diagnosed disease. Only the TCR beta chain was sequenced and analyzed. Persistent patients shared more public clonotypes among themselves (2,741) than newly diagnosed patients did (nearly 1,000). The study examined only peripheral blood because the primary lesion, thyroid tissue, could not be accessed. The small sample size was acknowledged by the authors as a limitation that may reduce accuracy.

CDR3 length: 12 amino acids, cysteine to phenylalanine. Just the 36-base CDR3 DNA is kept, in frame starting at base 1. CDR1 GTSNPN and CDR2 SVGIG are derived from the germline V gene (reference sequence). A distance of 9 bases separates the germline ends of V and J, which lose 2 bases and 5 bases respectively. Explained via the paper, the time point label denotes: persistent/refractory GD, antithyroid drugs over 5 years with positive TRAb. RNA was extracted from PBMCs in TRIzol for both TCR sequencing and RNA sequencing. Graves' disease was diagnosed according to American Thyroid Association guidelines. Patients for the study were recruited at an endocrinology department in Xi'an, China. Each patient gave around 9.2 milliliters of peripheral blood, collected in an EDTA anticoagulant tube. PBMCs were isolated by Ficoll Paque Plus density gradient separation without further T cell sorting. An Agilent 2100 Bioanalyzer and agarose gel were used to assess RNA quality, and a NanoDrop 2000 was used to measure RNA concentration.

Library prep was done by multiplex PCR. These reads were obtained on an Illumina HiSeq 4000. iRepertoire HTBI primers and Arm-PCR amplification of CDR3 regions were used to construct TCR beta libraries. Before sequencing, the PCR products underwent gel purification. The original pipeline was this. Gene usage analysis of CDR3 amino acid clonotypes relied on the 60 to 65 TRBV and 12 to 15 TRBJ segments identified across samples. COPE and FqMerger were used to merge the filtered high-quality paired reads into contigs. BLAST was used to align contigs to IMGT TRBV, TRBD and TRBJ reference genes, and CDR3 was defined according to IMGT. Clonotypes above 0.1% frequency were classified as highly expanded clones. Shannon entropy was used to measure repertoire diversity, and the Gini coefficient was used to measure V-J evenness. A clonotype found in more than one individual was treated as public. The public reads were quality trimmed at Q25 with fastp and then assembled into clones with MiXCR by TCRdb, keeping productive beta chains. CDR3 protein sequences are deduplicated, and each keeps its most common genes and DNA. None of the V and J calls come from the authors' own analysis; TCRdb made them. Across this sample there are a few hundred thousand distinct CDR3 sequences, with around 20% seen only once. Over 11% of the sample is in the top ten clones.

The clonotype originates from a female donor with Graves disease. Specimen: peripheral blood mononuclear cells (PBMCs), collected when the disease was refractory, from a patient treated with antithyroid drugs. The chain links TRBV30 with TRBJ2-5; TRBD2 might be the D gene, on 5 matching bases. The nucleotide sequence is TGTGCCTGGAGTACAGCGGTGGAGACCCAGTACTTC. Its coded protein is CAWSTAVETQYF.